This T cell receptor beta chain is drawn from a study of identical twins. The V gene lost 5 bases and the J gene lost 12 bases, with 20 bases spanning the gap. The CDR3 sequence is 15 residues long. This clonotype has only a few counts. TCRdb re-called the 5' RACE reads through MiXCR, storing one row per CDR3 protein. The sample shows some 240,000 distinct CDR3 sequences, about 10% of them seen only once. This sequence was found in a man aged 45-65 years in good health. The sequenced sample was memory T cells sorted from blood. The chain has TRBV12-3 or TRBV12-4 and TRBJ1-6; D remains unclear. Here the CDR3 DNA reads TGTGCCAGCAGTCCAAGGCCGGGGAATGTAGAACCCCTCCACTTT. Protein: CASSPRPGNVEPLHF.